This T cell receptor beta chain was identified in a study of blood T cell repertoires in COVID-19. At the level of the study: Samples of COVID-19 (acute and convalescent) were obtained from the United States, Italy and Spain.

This CDR3 contains 13 residues. Germline V lookup: CDR1 MNHEY, CDR2 SMNVEV (reference sequence). The ends lost 5 bases at V and 6 bases at J; junction bases unmatched: 5. This table comes from immunoSEQ multiplex PCR, and its TCRdb copy is limited to in-frame clones, with some not included. Among fewer than 80,000 clones, roughly 78% were seen once, and the ten largest hold more than 9.5%. Sequenced sample: peripheral blood. The TCR sequence derives from a human donor in a cohort sampled during active COVID-19. The chain employs TRBV27 and TRBJ2-7; the match to TRBD2 covers 9 bases. As DNA, the CDR3 is TGTGCCAGCAGTAGGGGACTAGCAAGCGAGCAGTACTTC. This translates into CASSRGLASEQYF.